Given below is one T cell receptor beta chain in context. This clone was picked up many times. The clone's antigen remains unknown. Base qualities are not recorded, but no much larger clone differs from it by a single base. Taken from cysteine to phenylalanine, the CDR3 has 13 residues. The retained sequence is limited to the CDR3, 39 bases, with the frame set at the first base. As encoded in the germline V gene (reference sequence), CDR1 is MNHNY while CDR2 is SVGAGI. V loses 7 bases of germline sequence and J loses 0 bases, and the interval between the two ends is 9 bases. The intended sense of this specimen's time point label: baseline before first vaccination. Vaccinee samples came from UK trials COV001 and COV002, including a single-blind randomized controlled phase 2/3 trial of AZD1222 (ChAdOx1 nCoV-19) in healthy adults. For TCRbeta chain sequencing, PBMC samples from trial participants were taken at day 0 and at day 28 after the second dose.

The CDR3 regions of human TCRbeta chains were subjected to immunosequencing. The authors processed their data as follows. Repertoire TCRs were matched against a reference library of SARS-CoV-2-specific TCRs generated with the MIRA antigen-specificity platform. Breadth was defined as the fraction of unique TCRs that were SARS-CoV-2-associated. Depth was defined as the fraction of total T cells that were SARS-CoV-2-associated. Each spike-specific TCR was assigned to its reactive spike region and to a CD4 or CD8 class using the MIRA data. Log10-transformed breadth and depth values were compared by one-way ANOVA with Sidak's multiple comparisons tests. The table comes from immuneACCESS by way of TCRdb, which keeps in-frame sequences with V and J called. Part of the clones is missing from these tables; in studies checked, under half for an unresolved V gene and the rest for unknown reasons. V and J calls and clone size follow that table, whereas D and trimming were derived from the DNA. Here the sample has 100,000 to 150,000 clones; around 88% occur a single time. Of the sample, over 4.5% falls within the top ten clones.

The sample belongs to a study of T cell responses to AZD1222 COVID-19 vaccine (dated by TCRdb to the early 2020s). Background for the entire study: AZD1222 recipients given second doses at about 4 weeks or at about 12 weeks were pooled, since spike-specific TCR depth and breadth were not found to differ between the two schedules. TCR sequencing was performed for about 250 trial participants, of whom some 200 were given two doses of AZD1222 and 26 were given two doses of MenACWY control vaccine. Trial participants were enrolled by age into subgroups of 18-55, 56-69 and 70-plus years, and around 150, 28 and 57 TCR-sequenced participants, respectively, were included in these subgroups. Study-wide findings and limitations: Participants were mostly white British, with more females than males. The authors suggested clonal diversity may have been underestimated. A significant rise in spike-specific TCR breadth and depth was observed after two AZD1222 doses relative to day 0 and relative to MenACWY recipients. Because no day 14 peak-response samples were available, the repertoires could be characterized only after the peak T cell response. Reportedly, almost half of the unique spike-specific TCRs recognized epitopes lying outside the regions that are mutated in the B.1.351 and B.1.1.7 variants. The 56-69-year group was small, and its depth increase did not reach significance, likely because of low power. Conclusions about previously exposed vaccinees are limited because only five or six AZD1222 recipients were SARS-CoV-2 seropositive at baseline. The vaccine-associated CD4 TCRs covered the entire spike protein, and the dominant responses fell in regions 160-218 and 743-854.

The sequence came from an adult in good health. The V and J segments used are TRBV6-6 and TRBJ1-2; the D gene is unclear. The sequenced sample was peripheral blood, obtained on day 0 of AZD1222 vaccination. The CDR3 has the sequence CASTPRPNYGYTF. The DNA reads TGTGCCAGCACTCCGAGACCTAACTATGGCTACACCTTC.